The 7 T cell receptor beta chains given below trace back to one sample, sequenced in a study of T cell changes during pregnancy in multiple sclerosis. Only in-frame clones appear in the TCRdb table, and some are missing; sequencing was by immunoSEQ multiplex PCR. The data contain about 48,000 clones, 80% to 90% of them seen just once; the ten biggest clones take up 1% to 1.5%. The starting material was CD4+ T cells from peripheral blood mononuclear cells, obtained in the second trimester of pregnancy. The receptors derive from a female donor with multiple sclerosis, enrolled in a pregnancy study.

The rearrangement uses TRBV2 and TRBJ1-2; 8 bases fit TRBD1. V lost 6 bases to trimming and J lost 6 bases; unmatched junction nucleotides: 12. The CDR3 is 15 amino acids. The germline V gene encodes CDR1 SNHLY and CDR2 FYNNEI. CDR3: CASREMTGAWNGYTF. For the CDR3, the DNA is TGTGCCAGCAGGGAGATGACAGGGGCATGGAATGGCTACACCTTC.

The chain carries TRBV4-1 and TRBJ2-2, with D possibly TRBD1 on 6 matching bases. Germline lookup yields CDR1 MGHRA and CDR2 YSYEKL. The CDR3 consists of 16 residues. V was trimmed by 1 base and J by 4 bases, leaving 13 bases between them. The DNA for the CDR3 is TGCGCCAGCAGCCAAGTCGGGACACTTCGCACCGGGGAGCTGTTTTTT. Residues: CASSQVGTLRTGELFF.

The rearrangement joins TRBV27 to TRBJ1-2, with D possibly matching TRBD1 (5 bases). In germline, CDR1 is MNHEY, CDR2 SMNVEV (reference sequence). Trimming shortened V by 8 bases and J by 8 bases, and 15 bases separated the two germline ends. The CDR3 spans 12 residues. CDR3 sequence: CASADRGLGYTF. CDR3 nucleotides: TGTGCCAGCGCCGACAGAGGATTGGGCTACACCTTC.

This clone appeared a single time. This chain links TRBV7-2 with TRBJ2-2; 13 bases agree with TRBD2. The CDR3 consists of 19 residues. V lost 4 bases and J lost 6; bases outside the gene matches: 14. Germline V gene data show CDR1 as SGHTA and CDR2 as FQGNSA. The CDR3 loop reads CASSSIGTTSGRASGELFF. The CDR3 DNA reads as TGTGCCAGCAGCTCCATAGGGACCACTAGCGGGAGGGCCTCCGGGGAGCTGTTTTTT.

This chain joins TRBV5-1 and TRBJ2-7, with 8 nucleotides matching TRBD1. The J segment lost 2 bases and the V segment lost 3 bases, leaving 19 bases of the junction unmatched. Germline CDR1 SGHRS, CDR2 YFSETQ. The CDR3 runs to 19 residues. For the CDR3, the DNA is TGCGCCAGCAGCTCCAGCCGTCCCGGGACAGGAATGACCGCCTACGAGCAGTACTTC. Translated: CASSSSRPGTGMTAYEQYF. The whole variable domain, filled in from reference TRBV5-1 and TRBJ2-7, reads KAGVTQTPRYLIKTRGQQVTLSCSPISGHRSVSWYQQTPGQGLQFLFEYFSETQRNKGNFPGRFSGRQFSNSRSEMNVSTLELGDSALYLCASSSSRPGTGMTAYEQYFGPGTRLTVT.

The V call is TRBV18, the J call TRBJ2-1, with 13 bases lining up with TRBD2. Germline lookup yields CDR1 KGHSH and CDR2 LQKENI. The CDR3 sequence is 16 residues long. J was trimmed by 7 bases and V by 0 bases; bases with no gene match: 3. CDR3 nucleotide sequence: TGTGCCAGCTCACCACCCGGGACTAGCGGGACTAATGAGCAGTTCTTC. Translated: CASSPPGTSGTNEQFF.

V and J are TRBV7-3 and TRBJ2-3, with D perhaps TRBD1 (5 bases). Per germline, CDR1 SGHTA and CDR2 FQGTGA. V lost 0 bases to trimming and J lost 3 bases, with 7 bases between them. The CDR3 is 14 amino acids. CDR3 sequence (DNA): TGTGCCAGCAGCTTAACCAGGGATACAGATACGCAGTATTTT. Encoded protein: CASSLTRDTDTQYF.